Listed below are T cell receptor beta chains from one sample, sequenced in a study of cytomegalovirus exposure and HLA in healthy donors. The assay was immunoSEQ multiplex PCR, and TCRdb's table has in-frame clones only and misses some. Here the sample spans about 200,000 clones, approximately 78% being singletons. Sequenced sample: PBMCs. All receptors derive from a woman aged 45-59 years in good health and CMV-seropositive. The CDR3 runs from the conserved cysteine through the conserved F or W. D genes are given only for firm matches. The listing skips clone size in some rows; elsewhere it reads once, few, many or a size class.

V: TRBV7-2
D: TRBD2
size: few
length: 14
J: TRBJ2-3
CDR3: CASSLSGRRDTQYF
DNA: TGTGCCAGCAGCCTCAGCGGGAGAAGGGATACGCAGTATTTT

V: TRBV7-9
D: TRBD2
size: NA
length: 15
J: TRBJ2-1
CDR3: CASSSGTSGRDEQFF
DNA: TGTGCCAGCAGCTCTGGGACTAGCGGGAGGGATGAGCAGTTCTTC

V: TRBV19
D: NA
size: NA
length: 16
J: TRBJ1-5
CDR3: CAREGREGKSNQPQHF
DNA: TGTGCCAGGGAGGGGAGGGAAGGGAAAAGCAATCAGCCCCAGCATTTT

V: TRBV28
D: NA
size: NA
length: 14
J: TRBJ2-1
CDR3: CASSLRRGGGEQFF
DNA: TGTGCCAGCAGTTTACGGAGGGGAGGGGGTGAGCAGTTCTTC

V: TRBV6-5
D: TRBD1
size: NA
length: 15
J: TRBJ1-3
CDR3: CASSPGQGSGNTIYF
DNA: TGTGCCAGCAGTCCGGGACAGGGGTCTGGAAACACCATATATTTT

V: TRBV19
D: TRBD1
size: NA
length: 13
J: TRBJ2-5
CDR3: CASSTTGWETQYF
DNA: TGTGCCAGTAGCACGACAGGGTGGGAGACCCAGTACTTC

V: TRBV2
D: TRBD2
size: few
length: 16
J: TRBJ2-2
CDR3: CASSFLAGGSGGELFF
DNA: TGTGCCAGCAGTTTTCTAGCGGGAGGGTCGGGCGGGGAGCTGTTTTTT

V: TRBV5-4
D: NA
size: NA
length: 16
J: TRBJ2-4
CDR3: CASSLGQGLAKNIQYF
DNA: TGTGCCAGCAGCTTGGGGCAGGGGCTAGCCAAAAACATTCAGTACTTC

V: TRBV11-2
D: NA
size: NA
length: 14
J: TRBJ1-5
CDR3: CASSLQGPYQPQHF
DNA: TGTGCCAGCAGCTTGCAGGGTCCGTATCAGCCCCAGCATTTT

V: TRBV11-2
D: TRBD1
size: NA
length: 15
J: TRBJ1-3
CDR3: CASSLDRGSGNTIYF
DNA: TGTGCCAGCAGCTTGGACAGGGGCTCTGGAAACACCATATATTTT

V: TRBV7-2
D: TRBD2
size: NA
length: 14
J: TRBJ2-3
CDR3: CASSQTSGGDTQYF
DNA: TGTGCCAGCAGCCAGACTAGCGGGGGAGATACGCAGTATTTT

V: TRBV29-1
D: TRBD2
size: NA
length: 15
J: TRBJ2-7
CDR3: CSVGTSGVGSYEQYF
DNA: TGCAGCGTTGGAACTAGCGGGGTGGGGTCCTACGAGCAGTACTTC

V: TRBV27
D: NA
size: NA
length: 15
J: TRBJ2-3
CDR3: CASSKLRTSTDTQYF
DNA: TGTGCCAGCAGTAAGCTGAGAACTAGCACAGATACGCAGTATTTT

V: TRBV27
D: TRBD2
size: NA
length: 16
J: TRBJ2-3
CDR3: CASSFLAGGGTDTQYF
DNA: TGTGCCAGCAGTTTTTTAGCGGGAGGAGGTACAGATACGCAGTATTTT

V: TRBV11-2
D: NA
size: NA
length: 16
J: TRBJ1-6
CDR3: CASSPLSNLNNSPLHF
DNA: TGTGCCAGCAGCCCACTGTCGAACCTTAATAATTCACCCCTCCACTTT

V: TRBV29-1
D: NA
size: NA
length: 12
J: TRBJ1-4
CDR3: CSWRGANEKLFF
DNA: TGCAGCTGGCGGGGGGCTAATGAAAAACTGTTTTTT

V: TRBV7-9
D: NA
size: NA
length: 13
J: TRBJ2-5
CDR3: CASSLMEEETQYF
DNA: TGTGCCAGCAGCTTAATGGAGGAGGAGACCCAGTACTTC

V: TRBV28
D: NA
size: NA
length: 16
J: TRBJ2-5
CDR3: CASSSLGGGVRETQYF
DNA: TGTGCCAGCAGTTCCCTCGGCGGCGGCGTTAGGGAGACCCAGTACTTC

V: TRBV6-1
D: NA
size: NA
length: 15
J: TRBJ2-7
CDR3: CASSEGPEGAYEQYF
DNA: TGTGCCAGCAGTGAAGGCCCTGAAGGGGCCTACGAGCAGTACTTC

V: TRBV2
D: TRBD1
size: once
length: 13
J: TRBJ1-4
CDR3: CASGGQGKEKLFF
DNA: TGTGCCAGCGGGGGACAGGGGAAAGAAAAACTGTTTTTT

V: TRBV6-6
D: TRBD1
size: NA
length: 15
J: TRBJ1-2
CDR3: CASSTVTGGGYGYTF
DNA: TGTGCCAGCAGTACGGTGACAGGGGGCGGCTATGGCTACACCTTC

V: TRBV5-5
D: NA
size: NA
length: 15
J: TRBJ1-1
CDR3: CASSSEGQPNTEAFF
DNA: TGTGCCAGCAGCTCGGAGGGGCAACCGAACACTGAAGCTTTCTTT

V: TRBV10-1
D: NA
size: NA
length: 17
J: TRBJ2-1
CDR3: CASSESGGVDAYNEQFF
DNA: TGCGCCAGCAGTGAGTCCGGGGGAGTGGACGCCTACAATGAGCAGTTCTTC

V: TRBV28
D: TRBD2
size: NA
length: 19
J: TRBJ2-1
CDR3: CASINAPKWSGRISNEQFF
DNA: TGTGCCAGCATCAACGCCCCCAAGTGGAGCGGGAGAATTAGCAATGAGCAGTTCTTC

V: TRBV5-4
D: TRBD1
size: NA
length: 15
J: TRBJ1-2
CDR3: CASSRGQGASYGYTF
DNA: TGTGCCAGCAGCCGGGGACAGGGGGCCTCCTATGGCTACACCTTC

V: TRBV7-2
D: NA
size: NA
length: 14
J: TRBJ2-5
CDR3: CASSSRLDAETQYF
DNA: TGTGCCAGCAGCTCACGACTAGATGCAGAGACCCAGTACTTC

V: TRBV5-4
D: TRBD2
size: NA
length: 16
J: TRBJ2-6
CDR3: CASSGASGLGANVLTF
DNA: TGTGCCAGCAGCGGGGCTAGCGGTCTTGGGGCCAACGTCCTGACTTTC

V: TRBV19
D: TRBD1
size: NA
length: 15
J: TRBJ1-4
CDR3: CARDGKDRRNEKLFF
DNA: TGTGCCAGGGATGGGAAGGACAGGAGGAATGAAAAACTGTTTTTT

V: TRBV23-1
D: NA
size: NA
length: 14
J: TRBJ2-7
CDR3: CASSLADQGGEQYF
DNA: TGCGCCAGCAGTCTCGCTGACCAGGGGGGAGAGCAGTACTTC

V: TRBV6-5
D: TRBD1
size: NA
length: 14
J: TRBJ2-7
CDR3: CASSRGQSDYEQYF
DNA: TGTGCCAGCAGCAGGGGACAGTCCGACTACGAGCAGTACTTC

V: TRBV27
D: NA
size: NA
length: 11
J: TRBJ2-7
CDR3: CASSPVYEQYF
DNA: TGTGCCAGCAGTCCGGTCTACGAGCAGTACTTC

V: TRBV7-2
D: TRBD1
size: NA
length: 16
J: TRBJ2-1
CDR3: CASSLEPGQGNNEQFF
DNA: TGTGCCAGCAGCTTAGAACCGGGACAGGGCAACAATGAGCAGTTCTTC

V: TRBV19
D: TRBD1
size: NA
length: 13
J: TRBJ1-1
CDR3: CASSISGRTGAFF
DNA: TGTGCCAGTAGTATAAGCGGTCGGACAGGAGCTTTCTTT

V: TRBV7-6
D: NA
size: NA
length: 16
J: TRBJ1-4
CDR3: CASSLLSWQGSEKLFF
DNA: TGTGCCAGCAGCTTATTGTCTTGGCAGGGTAGTGAAAAACTGTTTTTT

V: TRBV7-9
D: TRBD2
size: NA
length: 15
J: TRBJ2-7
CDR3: CASNQAGDRGYEQYF
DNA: TGTGCCAGCAACCAAGCGGGAGACAGAGGCTACGAGCAGTACTTC

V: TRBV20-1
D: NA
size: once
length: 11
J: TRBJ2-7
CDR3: CSAILSGEQYF
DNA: TGCAGTGCTATCCTCTCAGGGGAGCAGTACTTC

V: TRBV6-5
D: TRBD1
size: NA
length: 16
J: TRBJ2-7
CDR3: CASSYSEGQPSYEQYF
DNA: TGTGCCAGCAGTTACTCCGAGGGACAGCCCTCCTACGAGCAGTACTTC

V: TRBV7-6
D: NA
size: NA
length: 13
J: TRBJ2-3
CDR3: CASGAASTDTQYF
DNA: TGTGCCAGCGGGGCCGCTAGCACAGATACGCAGTATTTT

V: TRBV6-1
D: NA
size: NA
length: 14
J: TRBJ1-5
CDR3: CASSPLLSNQPQHF
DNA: TGTGCCAGCAGTCCCCTCCTTAGCAATCAGCCCCAGCATTTT

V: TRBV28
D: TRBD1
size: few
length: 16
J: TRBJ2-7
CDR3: CASSSTGTGGPYEQYF
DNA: TGTGCCAGCAGTTCGACCGGGACAGGGGGGCCCTACGAGCAGTACTTC

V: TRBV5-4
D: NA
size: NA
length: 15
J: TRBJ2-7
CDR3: CASSLDLGGSYEQYF
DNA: TGTGCCAGCAGCTTGGACCTAGGCGGATCCTACGAGCAGTACTTC

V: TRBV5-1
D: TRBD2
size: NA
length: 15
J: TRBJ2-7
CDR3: CASSWGSGEAYEQYF
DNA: TGCGCCAGCAGCTGGGGGAGCGGGGAGGCTTACGAGCAGTACTTC

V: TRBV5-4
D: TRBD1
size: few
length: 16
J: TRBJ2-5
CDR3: CASSLGDRGYQETQYF
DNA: TGTGCCAGCAGCTTGGGGGACAGGGGATACCAAGAGACCCAGTACTTC

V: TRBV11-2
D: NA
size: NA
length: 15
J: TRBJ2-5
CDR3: CASSLDRVLGETQYF
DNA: TGTGCCAGCAGCTTAGACAGGGTCTTAGGAGAGACCCAGTACTTC

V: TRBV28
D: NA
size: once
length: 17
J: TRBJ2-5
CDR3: CASSSLGLDGEGETQYF
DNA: TGTGCCAGCAGTTCCCTCGGGTTGGACGGTGAGGGAGAGACCCAGTACTTC